This T cell receptor beta chain was identified during a study of OX40 agonist ivuxolimab in advanced cancers. General study findings and limits: Partial responders at 0.1-3.0 mg/kg had among the lowest clonal expansion.

Repertoires were generated with immunoSEQ multiplex PCR, while TCRdb's copy carries only in-frame clones and drops some. The sample records approximately 66,000 clones, roughly nine tenths being singletons. As to this clone: The antigen remains unidentified. One end of the junction fails to match germline, which may point to a read error.

The study sampled blood at baseline, cycle 4 day 1, and cycle 7 day 1. This TCR was sampled from an adult with an advanced solid tumor such as melanoma, head and neck, liver or kidney cancer. Sequences were derived from CD4+ or CD8+ T cells sorted from blood, sampled in a trial of the OX40 agonist ivuxolimab.

The chain's CDR3 is CASRLGPTYPANYGYTF. The CDR3 DNA follows: TGTGCCAGCAGGTTAGGCCCGACATACCCAGCTAACTATGGCTACACCTTC. This rearrangement joins TRBV11-2 to TRBJ1-2; D call uncertain. Per germline, CDR1 SGHAT and CDR2 FQNNGV. The CDR3 extends over 17 amino acids.